What follows are 28 T cell receptor beta chains derived from one specimen sequenced in a study of shared clonotypes between healthy human individuals (dated by TCRdb to 2018 to 2020). Library preparation was by the immunoSEQ multiplex PCR assay. Imported from immuneACCESS, the table was reduced by TCRdb to in-frame sequences with V and J called. These copies leave out some clones; in studies compared against another copy, an unresolved V gene accounts for under half, and the cause of the remainder is not known. Counted in this sample were roughly 680,000 clones; 55% to 80% of them appeared once. About 1.7% of the sample rests with the top ten. Sequencing was performed on memory CD4+ T cells sorted from blood. The cell subset or site label here, explained by the study, means: CD45RA-negative fraction. Receptors were obtained from a woman aged 25 to 39 in good health.

This chain connects TRBV2 to TRBJ2-5; 12 bases agree with TRBD1. V dropped 6 bases and J dropped 5; count of bases not matched to a gene: 7. Germline V gene data show CDR1 as SNHLY and CDR2 as FYNNEI. This CDR3 has 15 residues. The CDR3 sequence is CASRGTGGALETQYF. The CDR3 bases are TGTGCCAGCAGAGGGACAGGGGGCGCGTTGGAGACCCAGTACTTC.

In this sample, this clone turned up once. Other nucleotide sequences in the sample specify the same CDR3. V and J are TRBV7-2 and TRBJ2-7, with 9 nucleotides matching TRBD2. The CDR3 consists of 14 residues. Germline loops: CDR1 SGHTA, CDR2 FQGNSA. V dropped 3 bases and J dropped 4; count of bases not matched to a gene: 4. The CDR3 region is CASSLGGREYEQYF. DNA for the CDR3: TGTGCCAGCAGCTTGGGCGGGAGGGAATACGAGCAGTACTTC.

This sequence joins TRBV10-3 and TRBJ2-7; 7 bases map to TRBD1. The CDR3 is 14 residues long. After removal of 6 bases from V and 1 base from J, the junction contained 6 bases not matched to a gene. Germline V gives CDR1 ENHRY, CDR2 SYGVKD. The CDR3 reads CAISGTAGSYEQYF. The CDR3 coding sequence is TGTGCCATCAGCGGGACAGCCGGATCCTACGAGCAGTACTTC.

This chain links TRBV5-5 with TRBJ1-1, with a tentative D call TRBD1 (5 bases). V shed 4 bases and J shed 3 bases, with 13 bases lying between them. The CDR3 covers 14 residues. Germline CDR1 reads SGHKS; CDR2 reads YYEKEE (reference sequence). The DNA for the CDR3 is TGTGCCAGCAGCGTATTTACAGGAGACACTGAAGCTTTCTTT. Its translation is CASSVFTGDTEAFF. Complete variable domain (other parts from reference TRBV5-5 and TRBJ1-1): DAGVTQSPTHLIKTRGQQVTLRCSPISGHKSVSWYQQVLGQGPQFIFQYYEKEERGRGNFPDRFSARQFPNYSSELNVNALLLGDSALYLCASSVFTGDTEAFFGQGTRLTVV.

This chain connects TRBV5-1 to TRBJ1-1; D is uncertain. CDR3 size: 15 residues. Germline CDR1 is SGHRS and CDR2 is YFSETQ. V was trimmed by 0 bases and J by 5 bases, leaving 14 bases between them. The DNA for the CDR3 is TGCGCCAGCAGCTTGGAGGAGGGAATGAGGACTGAAGCTTTCTTT. Protein sequence: CASSLEEGMRTEAFF.

This clone was seen a handful of times. The chain recombines TRBV30 with TRBJ2-4, with D unclear. V was pared by 5 bases and J by 3 bases, with 8 bases between. Germline V gives CDR1 GTSNPN, CDR2 SVGIG (reference sequence). The CDR3 runs to 12 residues. Here the CDR3 reads CAWQWNKNIQYF. The CDR3 DNA reads as TGTGCCTGGCAATGGAACAAAAACATTCAGTACTTC.

This sequence joins TRBV6-5 and TRBJ1-4; D gene ambiguous. V was trimmed by 6 bases and J by 3 bases, leaving 8 bases between them. CDR3 length equals 13 residues. Germline lookup yields CDR1 MNHEY and CDR2 SVGAGI. The CDR3 reads CASRLRPNEKLFF. In DNA form, the CDR3 reads TGTGCCAGCAGACTAAGGCCTAATGAAAAACTGTTTTTT.

The chain employs TRBV28 and TRBJ2-7; 7 nucleotides line up with TRBD1. Germline V gene sequence: CDR1 MDHEN, CDR2 SYDVKM. J lost 1 base, V lost 8 bases, and 8 bases had no gene match. The CDR3 covers 14 residues. Written as DNA, the CDR3 is TGTGCCAGCCTAGACAGGGTAATATCCTACGAGCAGTACTTC. Protein product: CASLDRVISYEQYF. Supplemented by reference TRBV28 and TRBJ2-7, the full variable domain reads DVKVTQSSRYLVKRTGEKVFLECVQDMDHENMFWYRQDPGLGLRLIYFSYDVKMKEKGDIPEGYSVSREKKERFSLILESASTNQTSMYLCASLDRVISYEQYFGPGTRLTVT.

The chain uses TRBV28 and TRBJ2-5, with a possible D match to TRBD2 (5 bases). Germline assignment: CDR1 MDHEN and CDR2 SYDVKM. The V and J ends lost 6 bases and 5 bases respectively, with 19 bases between them. The CDR3 length is 15 residues. CDR3 sequence reads: CASSRRTGSQETQYF. The CDR3 DNA reads TGTGCCAGCAGCCGACGGACTGGATCCCAGGAGACCCAGTACTTC.

The chain uses TRBV5-1 and TRBJ2-2, with 7 bases identical to TRBD2. With 4 bases clipped from V and 1 base from J, the junction kept 7 bases outside the gene matches. The CDR3 loop spans 16 amino acids. CDR1 and CDR2 from the germline V gene are SGHRS and YFSETQ. The CDR3 region has the DNA TGCGCCAGCAGCACAGCGGGAAGTGGGAACACCGGGGAGCTGTTTTTT. Translated, it gives CASSTAGSGNTGELFF.

With respect to this clone: The sample carries other DNA sequences with the same CDR3. V gene TRBV19 combines with J gene TRBJ2-3; D tentatively reads TRBD1 or TRBD2 (5 bases each). Germline V CDR1 and CDR2: LNHDA, SQIVND (reference sequence). This CDR3 spans 15 amino acids. V dropped 3 bases and J dropped 0 bases, with 10 bases sitting between them. This CDR3 reads CASSIGTVSTDTQYF. CDR3 DNA sequence: TGTGCCAGTAGTATCGGGACGGTTAGCACAGATACGCAGTATTTT.

The V and J genes are TRBV2 and TRBJ2-5; D remains ambiguous. Germline values: CDR1 SNHLY, CDR2 FYNNEI. V dropped 8 bases and J dropped 5 bases, with 12 bases sitting between them. This CDR3 contains 12 residues. CDR3 nucleotides: TGTGCCAGCGGGCGCCACGGGGAGACCCAGTACTTC. This codes for CASGRHGETQYF. Drawing the rest from reference TRBV2 and TRBJ2-5, the complete variable domain is EPEVTQTPSHQVTQMGQEVILRCVPISNHLYFYWYRQILGQKVEFLVSFYNNEISEKSEIFDDQFSVERPDGSNFTLKIRSTKLEDSAMYFCASGRHGETQYFGPGTRLLVL.

The gene calls are TRBV30 and TRBJ2-5; 14 bases line up with TRBD2. This CDR3 spans 14 amino acids. V shed 4 bases, J shed 11 bases, and the junction held 9 bases outside the gene matches. In germline, CDR1 is GTSNPN, CDR2 SVGIG (reference sequence). CDR3 sequence (DNA): TGTGCCTGGACTCCGGGACTAGCGGGAGTTGGGCAGTACTTC. This codes for CAWTPGLAGVGQYF. The full variable domain, completed using reference TRBV30 and TRBJ2-5, is SQTIHQWPATLVQPVGSPLSLECTVEGTSNPNLYWYRQAAGRGLQLLFYSVGIGQISSEVPQNLSASRPQDRQFILSSKKLLLSDSGFYLCAWTPGLAGVGQYFGPGTRLLVL.

The chain carries TRBV27 and TRBJ1-5, with D possibly being TRBD1 (6 bases). Trimming pared 6 bases from V and 2 bases from J, leaving 14 bases between. The CDR3 runs to 15 residues. CDR1 is MNHEY, CDR2 SMNVEV, per germline (reference sequence). In DNA form, the CDR3 reads TGTGCCAGCAGGGCTGTTGGGGGCGGCAATCAGCCCCAGCATTTT. The encoded protein is CASRAVGGGNQPQHF.

The rearrangement joins TRBV28 to TRBJ1-5; D unresolved. V was pared by 6 bases and J by 1 base, with 13 bases between. Germline-derived CDR1 and CDR2 are MDHEN and SYDVKM. There are 15 residues in the CDR3. Here the CDR3 reads CASRRGPQSNQPQHF. Written as DNA, the CDR3 is TGTGCCAGCAGACGTGGCCCCCAAAGCAATCAGCCCCAGCATTTT.

The chain joins TRBV7-9 to TRBJ1-2, with a possible D match to TRBD1 (6 bases). The germline V gene has CDR1 SEHNR and CDR2 FQNEAQ (reference sequence). The V and J ends lost 5 bases and 1 base respectively, with 14 bases between them. The CDR3 is 15 amino acids. CDR3 sequence (DNA): TGTGCCAGCAGCAGCCGGGACACCATTAACTATGGCTACACCTTC. Protein sequence: CASSSRDTINYGYTF. Drawing the rest from reference TRBV7-9 and TRBJ1-2, the complete variable domain is DTGVSQNPRHKITKRGQNVTFRCDPISEHNRLYWYRQTLGQGPEFLTYFQNEAQLEKSRLLSDRFSAERPKGSFSTLEIQRTEQGDSAMYLCASSSRDTINYGYTFGSGTRLTVV.

This clone was counted once. DNA of the CDR3: TGTGCCAGCAGCCTCGGGACGGACAATGAGCAGTTCTTC. Translation gives CASSLGTDNEQFF. V and J are TRBV11-2 and TRBJ2-1, with D perhaps being TRBD1 or TRBD2 (5 bases each). CDR1 and CDR2 from the germline V gene are SGHAT and FQNNGV. This CDR3 spans 13 amino acids. The V end was cut by 5 bases, the J end by 5 bases, with 10 bases between.

This rearrangement joins TRBV2 to TRBJ2-2; possible D gene TRBD2, 5 bases. Trimming took off 2 bases at V and 3 bases at J, with 13 bases between the two ends. There are 16 residues in the CDR3. CDR1 is SNHLY, CDR2 FYNNEI, per germline. In DNA form, the CDR3 reads TGTGCCAGCAGTGAATATAGAGTCGGGGACACCGGGGAGCTGTTTTTT. As protein: CASSEYRVGDTGELFF.

This chain uses TRBV5-1 with TRBJ2-1, with a weak D call TRBD2 (5 bases). V gave up 0 bases and J gave up 7 bases, with 14 bases separating them. This CDR3 comprises 15 residues. In germline, CDR1 is SGHRS, CDR2 YFSETQ. The CDR3 sequence is CASSLAFGGRNEQFF. In DNA, the CDR3 is TGCGCCAGCAGCTTGGCCTTCGGAGGCCGGAATGAGCAGTTCTTC.

This clone appeared once. V gene TRBV18 combines with J gene TRBJ1-2; D perhaps matches TRBD1 (6 bases). The CDR3 contains 16 residues. With 0 bases removed from V and 4 bases from J, the gap between germline ends came to 15 bases. Per germline, CDR1 KGHSH and CDR2 LQKENI. CDR3 in amino acids: CASSPPQGLASYGYTF. In DNA form, the CDR3 reads TGTGCCAGCTCACCACCACAGGGCCTAGCGTCCTATGGCTACACCTTC.

This sequence joins TRBV4-1 and TRBJ2-1; perhaps TRBD2 as D (6 bases). Germline lookup yields CDR1 MGHRA and CDR2 YSYEKL. The CDR3 has 16 residues. The V end was cut by 0 bases, the J end by 4 bases, with 13 bases between. The CDR3 loop reads CASSQDRLATYNEQFF. CDR3 coding DNA: TGCGCCAGCAGCCAAGACAGGCTAGCGACTTACAATGAGCAGTTCTTC.

This clone was detected ten times or more. The chain is built from TRBV14 and TRBJ2-2; possible D gene TRBD2, 6 bases. CDR1 is SGHDN and CDR2 is FVKESK in the germline V gene. The CDR3 extends over 17 amino acids. V lost 4 bases to trimming and J lost 0 bases, with 15 bases between them. The CDR3 DNA is TGTGCCAGCAGCCCACGAGGGACTTTTCCGAACACCGGGGAGCTGTTTTTT. It codes for CASSPRGTFPNTGELFF. The full variable domain, rest sourced from reference TRBV14 and TRBJ2-2, is EAGVTQFPSHSVIEKGQTVTLRCDPISGHDNLYWYRRVMGKEIKFLLHFVKESKQDESGMPNNRFLAERTGGTYSTLKVQPAELEDSGVYFCASSPRGTFPNTGELFFGEGSRLTVL.

The chain uses TRBV5-1 and TRBJ2-6; no clear D. Germline V gene sequence: CDR1 SGHRS, CDR2 YFSETQ. The CDR3 loop spans 17 amino acids. V gave up 3 bases and J gave up 0 bases, with 13 bases separating them. The CDR3 sequence is CASSYRTEFSGANVLTF. The CDR3 nucleotides are TGCGCCAGCAGCTATCGGACCGAGTTCTCTGGGGCCAACGTCCTGACTTTC.

The chain combines TRBV6-1 with TRBJ2-5, with D possibly matching TRBD1 (7 bases). Trimming removed 7 bases at V and 4 bases at J, with 19 bases between. The V gene's germline CDR1 is MNHNS and CDR2 SASEGT. The CDR3 length is 15 residues. The CDR3 is CASTRGSGEGETQYF. CDR3 nucleotide sequence: TGTGCCAGCACCAGGGGGTCGGGGGAAGGAGAGACCCAGTACTTC.

In its sample, this clone was seen many times. The chain joins TRBV6-6 to TRBJ1-5, with 8 bases aligning to TRBD1. Germline V gene sequence: CDR1 MNHNY, CDR2 SVGAGI (reference sequence). Losses at the gene ends were 4 bases for V and 7 bases for J; bases not matched to a gene: 6. The CDR3 totals 14 residues. The CDR3 nucleotides are TGTGCCAGCAGTTTCTGGGACAGGTCCCAGCCCCAGCATTTT. Its protein product is CASSFWDRSQPQHF.

The J gene is TRBJ2-7, the V gene TRBV18; 11 bases agree with TRBD2. The J segment lost 2 bases and the V segment lost 5 bases, leaving 5 bases of the junction unmatched. Germline-derived CDR1 and CDR2 are KGHSH and LQKENI. CDR3 length equals 15 residues. CDR3 protein: CASSDLAGGTYEQYF. CDR3 DNA: TGTGCCAGCTCAGACCTAGCGGGAGGTACCTACGAGCAGTACTTC. Drawing the rest from reference TRBV18 and TRBJ2-7, the complete variable domain is NAGVMQNPRHLVRRRGQEARLRCSPMKGHSHVYWYRQLPEEGLKFMVYLQKENIIDESGMPKERFSAEFPKEGPSILRIQQVVRGDSAAYFCASSDLAGGTYEQYFGPGTRLTVT.

J is TRBJ1-2 and V is TRBV5-1; 12 bases map to TRBD1. CDR1 and CDR2 (germline): SGHRS, YFSETQ. The CDR3 has 16 amino acids. V was pared by 4 bases and J by 2 bases, with 6 bases of the junction left unmatched. The CDR3 DNA reads as TGCGCCAGCAGCGATCCCGGGACAGGGGGCAACTATGGCTACACCTTC. Protein sequence: CASSDPGTGGNYGYTF. Filled out from reference TRBV5-1 and TRBJ1-2, the complete variable domain reads KAGVTQTPRYLIKTRGQQVTLSCSPISGHRSVSWYQQTPGQGLQFLFEYFSETQRNKGNFPGRFSGRQFSNSRSEMNVSTLELGDSALYLCASSDPGTGGNYGYTFGSGTRLTVV.

V gene TRBV19 combines with J gene TRBJ1-5; D is unresolved. CDR1 LNHDA and CDR2 SQIVND come from the germline V gene (reference sequence). Between the trimmed V and J ends, which lost 3 bases and 0 bases, there was a span of 0 bases. The CDR3 has 12 residues. CDR3 protein: CASSISNQPQHF. CDR3 DNA: TGTGCCAGTAGTATTAGCAATCAGCCCCAGCATTTT.